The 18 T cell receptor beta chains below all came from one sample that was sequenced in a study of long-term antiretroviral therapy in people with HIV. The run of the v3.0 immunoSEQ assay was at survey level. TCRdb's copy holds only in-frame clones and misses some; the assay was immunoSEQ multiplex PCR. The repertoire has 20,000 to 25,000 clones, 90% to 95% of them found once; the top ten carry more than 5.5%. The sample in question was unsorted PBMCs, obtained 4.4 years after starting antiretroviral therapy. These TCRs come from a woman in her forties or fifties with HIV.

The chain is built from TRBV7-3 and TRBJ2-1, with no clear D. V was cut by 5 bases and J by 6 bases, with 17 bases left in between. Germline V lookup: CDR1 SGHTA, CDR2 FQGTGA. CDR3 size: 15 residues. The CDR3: CASSAQSDGFNEQFF. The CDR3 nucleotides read TGTGCCAGCAGCGCCCAATCCGACGGGTTCAATGAGCAGTTCTTC.

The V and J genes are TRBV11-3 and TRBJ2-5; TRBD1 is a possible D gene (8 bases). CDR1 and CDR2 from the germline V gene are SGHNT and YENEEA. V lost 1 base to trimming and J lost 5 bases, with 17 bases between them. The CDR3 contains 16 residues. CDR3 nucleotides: TGTGCCAGCAGCTTAGGGTTGGACAGGGAGGGTGAGACCCAGTACTTC. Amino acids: CASSLGLDREGETQYF.

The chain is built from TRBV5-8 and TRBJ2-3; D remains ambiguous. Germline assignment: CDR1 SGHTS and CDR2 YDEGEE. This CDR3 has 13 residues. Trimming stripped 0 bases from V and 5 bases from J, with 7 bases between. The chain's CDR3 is CASSLGWRDTQYF. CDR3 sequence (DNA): TGTGCCAGCAGCTTGGGTTGGCGAGATACGCAGTATTTT.

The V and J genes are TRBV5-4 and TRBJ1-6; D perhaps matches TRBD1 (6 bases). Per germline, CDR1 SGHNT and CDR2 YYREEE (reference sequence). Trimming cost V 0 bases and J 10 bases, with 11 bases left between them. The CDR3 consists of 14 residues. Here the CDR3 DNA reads TGTGCCAGCAGCTTGGGGGGGCGTGGGTCACCCCTCCACTTT. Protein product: CASSLGGRGSPLHF.

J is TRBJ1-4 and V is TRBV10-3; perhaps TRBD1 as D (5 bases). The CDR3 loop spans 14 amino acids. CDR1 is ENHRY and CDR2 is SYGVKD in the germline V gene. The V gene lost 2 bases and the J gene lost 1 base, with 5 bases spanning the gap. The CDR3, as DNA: TGTGCCATCAGTGAGGACAGAACTAATGAAAAACTGTTTTTT. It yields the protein CAISEDRTNEKLFF.

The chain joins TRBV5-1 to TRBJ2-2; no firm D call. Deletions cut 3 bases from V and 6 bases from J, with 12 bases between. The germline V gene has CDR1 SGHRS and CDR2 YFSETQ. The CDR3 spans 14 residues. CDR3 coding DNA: TGCGCCAGCAGCTCGGAAAGGAAGGCCGGGGAGCTGTTTTTT. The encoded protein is CASSSERKAGELFF. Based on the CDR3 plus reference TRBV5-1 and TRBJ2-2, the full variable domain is KAGVTQTPRYLIKTRGQQVTLSCSPISGHRSVSWYQQTPGQGLQFLFEYFSETQRNKGNFPGRFSGRQFSNSRSEMNVSTLELGDSALYLCASSSERKAGELFFGEGSRLTVL.

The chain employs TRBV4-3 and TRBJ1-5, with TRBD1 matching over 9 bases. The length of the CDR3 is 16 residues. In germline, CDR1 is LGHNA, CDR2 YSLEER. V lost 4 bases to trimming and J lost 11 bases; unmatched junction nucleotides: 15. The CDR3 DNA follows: TGCGCCAGCAGCCCGGCCCGCGGGACAGGGATCCCCGCCCAGCATTTT. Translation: CASSPARGTGIPAQHF.

For the CDR3, the DNA is TGTGCCACCGGTGGGGGTACAGCTGAAGCTTTCTTT. It yields the protein CATGGGTAEAFF. The J gene is TRBJ1-1, the V gene TRBV10-3; tentative D call: TRBD1 (5 bases). The ends were cut back, 10 bases at V and 6 bases at J, with 15 bases in the middle. CDR1 ENHRY and CDR2 SYGVKD come from the germline V gene. This CDR3 has 12 amino acids.

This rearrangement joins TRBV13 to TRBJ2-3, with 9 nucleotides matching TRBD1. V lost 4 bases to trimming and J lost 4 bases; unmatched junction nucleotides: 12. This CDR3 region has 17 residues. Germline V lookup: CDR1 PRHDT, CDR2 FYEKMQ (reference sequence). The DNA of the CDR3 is TGTGCCAGCAGCTCGAATCCGACGGGACAGGGCGCAGATACGCAGTATTTT. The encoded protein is CASSSNPTGQGADTQYF.

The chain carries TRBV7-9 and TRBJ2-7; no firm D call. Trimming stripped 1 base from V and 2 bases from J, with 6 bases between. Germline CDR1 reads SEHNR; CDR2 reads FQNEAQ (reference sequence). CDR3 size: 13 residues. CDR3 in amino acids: CASSLGATYEQYF. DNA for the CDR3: TGTGCCAGCAGCTTAGGAGCCACCTACGAGCAGTACTTC.

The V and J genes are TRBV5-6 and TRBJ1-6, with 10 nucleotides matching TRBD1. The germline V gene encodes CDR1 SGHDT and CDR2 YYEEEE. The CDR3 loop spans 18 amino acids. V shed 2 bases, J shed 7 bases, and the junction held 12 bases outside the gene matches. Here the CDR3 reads CASSFELLTGGLNSPLHF. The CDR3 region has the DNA TGTGCCAGCAGCTTCGAACTGCTGACAGGGGGCCTGAATTCACCCCTCCACTTT. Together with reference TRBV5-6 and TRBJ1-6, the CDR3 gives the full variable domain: DAGVTQSPTHLIKTRGQQVTLRCSPKSGHDTVSWYQQALGQGPQFIFQYYEEEERQRGNFPDRFSGHQFPNYSSELNVNALLLGDSALYLCASSFELLTGGLNSPLHFGNGTRLTVT.

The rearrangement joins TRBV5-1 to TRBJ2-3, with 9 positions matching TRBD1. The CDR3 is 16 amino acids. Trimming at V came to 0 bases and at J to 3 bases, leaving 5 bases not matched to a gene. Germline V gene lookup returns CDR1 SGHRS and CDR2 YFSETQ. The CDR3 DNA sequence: TGCGCCAGCAGCTTGGCCGACAGGGGGGCAACAGATACGCAGTATTTT. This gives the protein CASSLADRGATDTQYF.

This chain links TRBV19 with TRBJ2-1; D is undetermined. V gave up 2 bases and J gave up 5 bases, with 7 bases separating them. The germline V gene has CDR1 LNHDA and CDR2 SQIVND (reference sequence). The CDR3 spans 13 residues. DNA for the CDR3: TGTGCCAGTAGTATAAGGGTTCACAATGAGCAGTTCTTC. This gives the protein CASSIRVHNEQFF. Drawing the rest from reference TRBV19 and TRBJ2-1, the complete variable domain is DGGITQSPKYLFRKEGQNVTLSCEQNLNHDAMYWYRQDPGQGLRLIYYSQIVNDFQKGDIAEGYSVSREKKESFPLTVTSAQKNPTAFYLCASSIRVHNEQFFGPGTRLTVL.

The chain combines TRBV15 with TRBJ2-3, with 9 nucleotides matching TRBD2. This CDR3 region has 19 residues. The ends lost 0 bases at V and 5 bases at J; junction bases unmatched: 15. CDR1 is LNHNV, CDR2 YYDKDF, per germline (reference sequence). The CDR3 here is CATSREGVAGGPFGDTQYF. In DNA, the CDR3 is TGTGCCACCAGCAGAGAAGGCGTTGCGGGGGGGCCTTTTGGAGATACGCAGTATTTT.

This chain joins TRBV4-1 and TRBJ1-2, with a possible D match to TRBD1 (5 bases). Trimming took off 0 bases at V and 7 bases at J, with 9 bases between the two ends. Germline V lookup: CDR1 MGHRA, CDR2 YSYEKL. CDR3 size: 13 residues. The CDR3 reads CASSQDGGLGYTF. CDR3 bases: TGCGCCAGCAGCCAAGACGGGGGTCTTGGCTACACCTTC.

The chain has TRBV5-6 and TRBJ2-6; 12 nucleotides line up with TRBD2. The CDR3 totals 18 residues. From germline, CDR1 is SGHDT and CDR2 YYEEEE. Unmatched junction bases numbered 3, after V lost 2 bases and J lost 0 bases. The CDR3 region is CASSFRTSGISGANVLTF. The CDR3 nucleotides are TGTGCCAGCAGCTTCAGGACTAGCGGGATCTCTGGGGCCAACGTCCTGACTTTC.

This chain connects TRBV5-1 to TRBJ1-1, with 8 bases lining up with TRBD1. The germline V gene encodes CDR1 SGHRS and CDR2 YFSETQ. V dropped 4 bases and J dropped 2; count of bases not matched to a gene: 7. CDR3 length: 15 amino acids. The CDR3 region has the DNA TGCGCCAGCAGCCCCGGGGCAGGGGGCAACACTGAAGCTTTCTTT. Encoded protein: CASSPGAGGNTEAFF.

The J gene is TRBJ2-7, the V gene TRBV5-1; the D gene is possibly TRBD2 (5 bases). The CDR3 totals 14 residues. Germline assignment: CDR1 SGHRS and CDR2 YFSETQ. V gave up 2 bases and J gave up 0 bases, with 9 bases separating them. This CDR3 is CASSFEGSSYEQYF. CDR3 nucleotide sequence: TGCGCCAGCAGCTTCGAAGGGAGCTCCTACGAGCAGTACTTC.